This T cell receptor (beta chain) was sequenced during a study of neurological immune-mediated disorders. The cDNA was synthesized by 5'RACE incorporating 10-nucleotide random UMIs. TCRdb reprocessed the 5' RACE reads via MiXCR and lists one record per CDR3 protein. Here the sample spans 60,000 or so distinct CDR3 sequences, over 9.5% being singletons. The study, taken as a whole, reports: No expanded-clone CDR3 amino acid sequence recurred across subjects, suggesting private TCR-beta repertoires.

Germline V gives CDR1 DFQATT, CDR2 SNEGSKA (reference sequence). Trimming pared 6 bases from V and 0 bases from J, leaving 12 bases between. The CDR3 has 14 amino acids. This clonotype was counted many times. Its antigen is currently unknown. Source material: PBMCs. The chain uses TRBV20-1 and TRBJ1-5, with D unclear. The receptor was isolated from a man aged 55-75 years in good health. CDR3 protein: CSAAATYSNQPQHF. DNA for the CDR3: TGCAGTGCCGCGGCCACCTATAGCAATCAGCCCCAGCATTTT.